This T cell receptor (beta chain) appears in the sequencing data of a study of blood T cell repertoires in COVID-19. Study details: Sources were T cells, B-cell-depleted T cells, or PBMCs; the material itself was cDNA or gDNA.

This CDR3 spans 13 amino acids. Between the trimmed V and J ends, which lost 8 bases and 3 bases, there was a span of 11 bases. Per germline, CDR1 LNHNV and CDR2 YYDKDF (reference sequence). Original methodology: Amplification of reference gene primers provided the estimated nucleated cell counts. Sequenced by immunoSEQ multiplex PCR; TCRdb stores in-frame clones only, minus some. The V and J calls and the clone size are those of that table, but D and trimming were determined from the DNA. The sample consists of 95,000 to 100,000 clones, around 85% of them appearing once. Only one count was recorded for this clone.

The receptor was derived from a woman aged 65 to 85 with active or convalescent COVID-19. The sample was peripheral blood. V usage is TRBV15 and J usage is TRBJ1-5, with no clear D. In DNA, the CDR3 is TGTGCCACCCGGGGATCCCCCAATCAGCCCCAGCATTTT. The encoded protein is CATRGSPNQPQHF.